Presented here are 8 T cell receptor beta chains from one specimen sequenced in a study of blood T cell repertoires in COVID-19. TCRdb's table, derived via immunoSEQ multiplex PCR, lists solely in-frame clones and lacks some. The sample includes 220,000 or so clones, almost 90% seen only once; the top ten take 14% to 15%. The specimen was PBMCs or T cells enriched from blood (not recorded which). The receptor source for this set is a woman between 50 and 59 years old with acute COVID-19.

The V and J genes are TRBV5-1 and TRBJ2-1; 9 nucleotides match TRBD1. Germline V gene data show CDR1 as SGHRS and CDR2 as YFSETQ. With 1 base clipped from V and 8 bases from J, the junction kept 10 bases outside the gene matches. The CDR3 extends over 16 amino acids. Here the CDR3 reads CASSLWGTGNNYEQFF. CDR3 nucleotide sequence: TGCGCCAGCAGCTTGTGGGGGACAGGGAACAATTATGAGCAGTTCTTC. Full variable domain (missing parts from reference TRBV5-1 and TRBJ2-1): KAGVTQTPRYLIKTRGQQVTLSCSPISGHRSVSWYQQTPGQGLQFLFEYFSETQRNKGNFPGRFSGRQFSNSRSEMNVSTLELGDSALYLCASSLWGTGNNYEQFFGPGTRLTVL.

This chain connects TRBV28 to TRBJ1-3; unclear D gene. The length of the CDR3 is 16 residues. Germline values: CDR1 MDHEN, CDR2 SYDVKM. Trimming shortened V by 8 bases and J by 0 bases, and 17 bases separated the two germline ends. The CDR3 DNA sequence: TGTGCCAGCGGTGGAATTCAGGCTCGCTCTGGAAACACCATATATTTT. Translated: CASGGIQARSGNTIYF.

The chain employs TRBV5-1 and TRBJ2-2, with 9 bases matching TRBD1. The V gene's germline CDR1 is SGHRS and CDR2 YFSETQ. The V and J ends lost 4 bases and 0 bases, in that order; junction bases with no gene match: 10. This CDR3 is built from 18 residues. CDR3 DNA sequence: TGCGCCAGCAGCCGCGTCCCGGGACAGGGATCGAACACCGGGGAGCTGTTTTTT. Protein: CASSRVPGQGSNTGELFF.

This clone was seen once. CDR3 in DNA: TGTGCCAGCAGTGAGACCAGGGGAGCTAACTATGGCTACACCTTC. Translation: CASSETRGANYGYTF. The rearrangement uses TRBV6-2 or TRBV6-3 and TRBJ1-2, with D maybe TRBD1 (6 bases). The CDR3 spans 15 residues. With 5 bases removed from V and 0 bases from J, the gap between germline ends came to 13 bases. CDR1 MNHEY and CDR2 SVGEGT come from the germline V gene.

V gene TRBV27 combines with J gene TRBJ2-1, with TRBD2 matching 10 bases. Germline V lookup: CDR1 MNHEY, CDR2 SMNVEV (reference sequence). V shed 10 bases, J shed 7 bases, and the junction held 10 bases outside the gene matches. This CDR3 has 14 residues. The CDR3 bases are TGTGCCATCTCTAGCGGGAGTTGGCAAAATGAGCAGTTCTTC. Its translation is CAISSGSWQNEQFF.

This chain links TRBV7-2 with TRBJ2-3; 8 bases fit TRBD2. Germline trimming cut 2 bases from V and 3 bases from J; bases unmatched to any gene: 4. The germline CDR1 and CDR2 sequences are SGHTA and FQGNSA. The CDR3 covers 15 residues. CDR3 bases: TGTGCCAGCAGCTTATTTAGCGGGATAACAGATACGCAGTATTTT. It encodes CASSLFSGITDTQYF. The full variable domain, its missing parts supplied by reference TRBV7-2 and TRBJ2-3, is GAGVSQSPSNKVTEKGKDVELRCDPISGHTALYWYRQSLGQGLEFLIYFQGNSAPDKSGLPSDRFSAERTGGSVSTLTIQRTQQEDSAVYLCASSLFSGITDTQYFGPGTRLTVL.

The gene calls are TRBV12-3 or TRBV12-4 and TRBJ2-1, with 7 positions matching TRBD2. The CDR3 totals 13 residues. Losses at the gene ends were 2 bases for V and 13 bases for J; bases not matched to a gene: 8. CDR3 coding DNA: TGTGCCAGCAGTTTAACCCTCAGCGGGAAACAGTTCTTC. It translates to CASSLTLSGKQFF.

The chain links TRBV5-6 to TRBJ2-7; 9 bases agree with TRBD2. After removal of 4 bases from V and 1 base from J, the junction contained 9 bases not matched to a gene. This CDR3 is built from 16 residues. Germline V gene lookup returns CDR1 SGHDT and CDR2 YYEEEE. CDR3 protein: CASSSTSGLVSYEQYF. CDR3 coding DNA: TGTGCCAGCAGCAGTACTAGCGGGTTGGTGTCCTACGAGCAGTACTTC.